The subject of this entry is one TCR beta chain. It was autoimmune disease history or systemic immunosuppression that excluded patients. Collection of blood occurred at baseline, at cycle 4 day 1, and at cycle 7 day 1. These data belong to a study of OX40 agonist ivuxolimab in advanced cancers. Study-wide background: Each patient was given ivuxolimab into a vein every 2 weeks, at 0.01 to 10 mg/kg.

The data were produced by immunoSEQ multiplex PCR, yet TCRdb's version contains in-frame clones alone and is incomplete. The sample has 30,000 to 40,000 clones; roughly 90% are singletons. The CDR3 has 13 residues. V gave up 2 bases and J gave up 2 bases, with 5 bases separating them. Germline CDR1 reads SGHRS; CDR2 reads YFSETQ. The origin of this receptor is an adult with an advanced solid tumor such as melanoma, head and neck, liver or kidney cancer. Sequenced material: CD4+ or CD8+ T cells sorted from blood, taken in a trial of the OX40 agonist ivuxolimab. This chain joins TRBV5-1 and TRBJ1-5; D unclear. The CDR3 loop is CASSLAGNQPQHF. The CDR3 nucleotides read TGCGCCAGCAGCTTAGCGGGCAATCAGCCCCAGCATTTT.